Shown below are 30 T cell receptor beta chains from a single sample sequenced in a study of T cells in Graves' hyperthyroidism and ophthalmopathy. TCR beta CDR3 regions were amplified from RNA transcripts. An initial round of RT-PCR targeting the TCR CDR3 relied on the HTBI primer set. Each CDR3 protein is one row after TCRdb ran MiXCR on the multiplex PCR reads. The sample contains some 620,000 distinct CDR3 sequences, roughly 17% of which appear only once. The source material was blood. Every receptor here comes from a woman aged 25 to 45 with Graves' hyperthyroidism.

Ten or more counts support this clonotype. The chain joins TRBV28 to TRBJ1-3, with D unclear. The CDR3 runs to 14 residues. V lost 3 bases to trimming and J lost 0 bases, with 6 bases between them. Germline CDR1 reads MDHEN; CDR2 reads SYDVKM. In nucleotides, the CDR3 is TGTGCCAGCAGTTTGGGATTCTCTGGAAACACCATATATTTT. Translation gives CASSLGFSGNTIYF.

The rearrangement joins TRBV4-1 to TRBJ2-3; 7 bases are a match to TRBD2. The CDR3 contains 18 residues. Germline V gene sequence: CDR1 MGHRA, CDR2 YSYEKL. V dropped 2 bases and J dropped 4; count of bases not matched to a gene: 15. The CDR3 loop reads CASSQTTGRTTPADTQYF. For the CDR3, the DNA is TGCGCCAGCAGCCAAACAACCGGGAGGACTACACCAGCAGATACGCAGTATTTT.

This clonotype was seen repeatedly, ten times or more. V and J are TRBV27 and TRBJ2-5; D is unresolved. V was clipped by 3 bases and J by 2 bases, with 13 bases between them. The CDR3 spans 15 residues. The germline V gene has CDR1 MNHEY and CDR2 SMNVEV (reference sequence). CDR3 DNA: TGTGCCAGCAGTTTTGGTAGTAGCTCACAAGAGACCCAGTACTTC. Its protein is CASSFGSSSQETQYF.

This clonotype occurred a few times. This chain joins TRBV9 and TRBJ1-4; tentatively, D is TRBD1 (5 bases). Germline V gene data show CDR1 as SGDLS and CDR2 as YYNGEE. V lost 3 bases and J 4 bases, leaving 13 bases between the germline ends. CDR3 size: 15 residues. Here the CDR3 DNA reads TGTGCCAGCAGCGATTCGGACACCATTAATGAAAAACTGTTTTTT. Amino acids: CASSDSDTINEKLFF.

CDR3 in DNA: TGTGCCAGCAGCTCCCTGGGGGGCGTAGCTTTCTTT. This sequence encodes CASSSLGGVAFF. The chain employs TRBV11-2 and TRBJ1-1, with D possibly matching TRBD1 (6 bases). Trimming took off 4 bases at V and 10 bases at J, with 13 bases between the two ends. Germline V gene data show CDR1 as SGHAT and CDR2 as FQNNGV. The CDR3 consists of 12 residues.

This clonotype showed up many times. This rearrangement joins TRBV29-1 to TRBJ2-7; maybe TRBD1 (6 bases). Trimming stripped 3 bases from V and 2 bases from J, with 11 bases between. The V gene's germline CDR1 is SQVTM and CDR2 ANQGSEA. This CDR3 comprises 13 residues. The CDR3, as DNA: TGCAGCGTTGAGTCGGACAGTACCTACGAGCAGTACTTC. Protein product: CSVESDSTYEQYF.

This clonotype showed up just a few times. The CDR3 nucleotides are TGTGCCAGCAGCCAAGGACGTCGTGATGAAGCCCCGAGCGGAAGGGTCTACGAGCAGTACTTC. Translation: CASSQGRRDEAPSGRVYEQYF. This chain links TRBV14 with TRBJ2-7, with a possible D match to TRBD2 (5 bases). The germline V gene has CDR1 SGHDN and CDR2 FVKESK. The V end lost 1 base, the J end lost 3 bases, and 31 bases lay between the germline ends. CDR3 size: 21 residues. The variable domain in full, with the rest retrieved from reference TRBV14 and TRBJ2-7, is EAGVTQFPSHSVIEKGQTVTLRCDPISGHDNLYWYRRVMGKEIKFLLHFVKESKQDESGMPNNRFLAERTGGTYSTLKVQPAELEDSGVYFCASSQGRRDEAPSGRVYEQYFGPGTRLTVT.

This clonotype was seen only a few times. The genes are TRBV5-8 and TRBJ1-1, with D perhaps TRBD1 (5 bases). CDR3 size: 16 residues. Germline V gene data show CDR1 as SGHTS and CDR2 as YDEGEE. V lost 1 base and J lost 0, with 13 bases in between. The CDR3 sequence: CASSLSAGMVNTEAFF. CDR3 DNA: TGTGCCAGCAGCTTGAGCGCAGGGATGGTGAACACTGAAGCTTTCTTT. Full variable domain (remainder filled in from reference TRBV5-8 and TRBJ1-1): EAGVTQSPTHLIKTRGQQATLRCSPISGHTSVYWYQQALGLGLQFLLWYDEGEERNRGNFPPRFSGRQFPNYSSELNVNALELEDSALYLCASSLSAGMVNTEAFFGQGTRLTVV.

This sequence joins TRBV11-2 and TRBJ2-2, with D perhaps matching TRBD2 (6 bases). V shed 0 bases and J shed 4 bases, with 12 bases lying between them. Germline values: CDR1 SGHAT, CDR2 FQNNGV. The length of the CDR3 is 16 residues. The CDR3 sequence is CASSLDTAGITGELFF. CDR3 sequence (DNA): TGTGCCAGCAGCTTAGATACGGCGGGAATCACCGGGGAGCTGTTTTTT.

Comments on this clonotype: This may stem from a read error, because a much larger clone lies one nucleotide away. This sequence joins TRBV24-1 and TRBJ2-7; 7 nucleotides line up with TRBD1. This CDR3 is 15 amino acids long. Germline V lookup: CDR1 KGHDR, CDR2 SFDVKD. CDR3 sequence (DNA): TGTGCCAGCAGTGAACTTCGGGACAGCTCCTACGAGCAGTACTTC. Protein sequence: CASSELRDSSYEQYF.

This clonotype showed up just a few times. The chain joins TRBV7-9 to TRBJ1-4; D remains ambiguous. This CDR3 has 12 amino acids. Germline CDR1 and CDR2: SEHNR and FQNEAQ (reference sequence). The V and J ends lost 4 bases and 8 bases respectively, with 8 bases between them. The CDR3 coding sequence is TGTGCCAGCAGCTACGTAAGGGAAAAACTGTTTTTT. It codes for CASSYVREKLFF.

J is TRBJ2-7 and V is TRBV4-3, with 9 bases identical to TRBD1. The CDR3 length is 17 residues. CDR1 LGHNA and CDR2 YSLEER come from the germline V gene. V lost 0 bases, J lost 3 bases, and 9 bases stayed unmatched. The chain's CDR3 is CASSQERAGQGIYEQYF. The CDR3 DNA sequence: TGCGCCAGCAGCCAAGAGAGAGCGGGACAGGGTATCTACGAGCAGTACTTC.

The rearrangement links TRBV7-3 to TRBJ1-2; D is unresolved. Trimming left V 9 bases short and J 8 bases short, with 22 bases between. CDR1 and CDR2 (germline): SGHTA, FQGTGA. The CDR3 extends over 14 amino acids. CDR3 sequence (DNA): TGTGCCAGTAGTATCACGATGGGGTACGTGGGCTACACCTTC. Translating it yields CASSITMGYVGYTF.

The sample holds many counts of this clonotype. The V call is TRBV3-1, the J call TRBJ2-5; D is uncertain. Trimming removed 1 base from V and 2 bases from J, with 8 bases in between. Per germline, CDR1 LGHDT and CDR2 YNNKEL (reference sequence). CDR3 length: 14 residues. The CDR3, as DNA: TGTGCCAGCAGCCAAGCGGCAGGACAAGAGACCCAGTACTTC. The encoded protein is CASSQAAGQETQYF.

This clonotype has just a few counts. This sequence joins TRBV9 and TRBJ2-7; D is ambiguous. Germline assignment: CDR1 SGDLS and CDR2 YYNGEE. The CDR3 length is 13 residues. Trimming took 3 bases from V and 4 from J, leaving 11 bases between them. CDR3 DNA sequence: TGTGCCAGCAGCGGGCCTCAGTTTTACGAGCAGTACTTC. Encoded protein: CASSGPQFYEQYF.

This clonotype came up many times. The V gene is TRBV11-2, the J gene TRBJ2-5, with no clear D. The CDR3 has 13 amino acids. With 0 bases removed from V and 0 bases from J, the gap between germline ends came to 2 bases. The germline V gene encodes CDR1 SGHAT and CDR2 FQNNGV. The chain's CDR3 is CASSLEYQETQYF. Here the CDR3 DNA reads TGTGCCAGCAGCTTAGAATACCAAGAGACCCAGTACTTC.

This clonotype was recorded many times. The rearrangement uses TRBV7-2 and TRBJ2-7, with a tentative D call TRBD2 (6 bases). This CDR3 is 15 amino acids long. In germline, CDR1 is SGHTA, CDR2 FQGNSA. Trimming took off 2 bases at V and 4 bases at J, with 15 bases between the two ends. CDR3 sequence reads: CASSLSGAGMYEQYF. The CDR3 DNA reads TGTGCCAGCAGCTTATCGGGAGCTGGGATGTACGAGCAGTACTTC.

This clonotype occurred many times. This chain links TRBV5-1 with TRBJ2-1; D might be TRBD2 (5 bases). Germline V gene data show CDR1 as SGHRS and CDR2 as YFSETQ. Trimming cost V 2 bases and J 7 bases, with 10 bases left between them. The CDR3 loop spans 13 amino acids. The CDR3 DNA sequence: TGCGCCAGCAGCTTATCGGGGTGGAATGAGCAGTTCTTC. Translation: CASSLSGWNEQFF.

This clonotype was observed at least ten times. The gene calls are TRBV5-8 and TRBJ1-2; D unresolved. The CDR3 is made up of 13 amino acids. Trimming took 4 bases from V and 4 from J, leaving 11 bases between them. Per the germline V gene, CDR1 is SGHTS and CDR2 is YDEGEE. This chain's CDR3 is CASSPSPGYGYTF. In DNA, the CDR3 is TGTGCCAGCAGCCCCTCTCCGGGCTATGGCTACACCTTC.

This clonotype was counted between two and nine times. The CDR3 DNA reads TGCGCCAGCAGCCAAAGGACAGGATCGGGGCCCAGCACTGAAGCTTTCTTT. Translated, it gives CASSQRTGSGPSTEAFF. The chain carries TRBV4-1 and TRBJ1-1, with 7 bases matching TRBD1. From germline, CDR1 is MGHRA and CDR2 YSYEKL. With V trimmed by 2 bases and J by 4 bases, 13 bases remained unmatched. This CDR3 has 17 residues.

This clonotype was counted ten times or more. The V gene is TRBV19, the J gene TRBJ2-7; D may be TRBD2 (5 bases). CDR1 and CDR2 (germline): LNHDA, SQIVND (reference sequence). Trimming cost V 5 bases and J 6 bases, with 14 bases left between them. The CDR3 runs 13 residues. CDR3 bases: TGTGCCAGTAGTCGGACGCTACGGGGCGAGCAGTACTTC. Amino acid sequence: CASSRTLRGEQYF.

This clonotype was counted only a few times. J is TRBJ2-5 and V is TRBV7-9; D unclear. This CDR3 is built from 14 residues. V dropped 4 bases and J dropped 4 bases, with 13 bases sitting between them. Germline lookup yields CDR1 SEHNR and CDR2 FQNEAQ (reference sequence). The CDR3: CASSSDLRRETQYF. The CDR3 region has the DNA TGTGCCAGCAGCTCAGACCTGCGACGAGAGACCCAGTACTTC.

This clonotype turned up a few times. The rearrangement joins TRBV7-8 to TRBJ2-5; 12 bases align to TRBD2. This CDR3 has 16 amino acids. The trim removed 2 bases at V and 5 bases at J, leaving 6 bases unmatched. Germline values: CDR1 SGHVS, CDR2 FQNEAQ. CDR3 protein: CASSLSRLAGVETQYF. The CDR3 DNA reads as TGTGCCAGCAGCTTATCCCGACTAGCGGGAGTTGAGACCCAGTACTTC.

This clonotype has a handful of counts. The V gene is TRBV30, the J gene TRBJ1-2; TRBD1 agrees at 11 bases. From germline, CDR1 is GTSNPN and CDR2 SVGIG (reference sequence). CDR3 length equals 12 residues. V shed 5 bases, J shed 4 bases, and the junction held 0 bases outside the gene matches. CDR3 DNA: TGTGCCTGGGGGACAGGGGGCTATGGCTACACCTTC. This sequence encodes CAWGTGGYGYTF.

Turning to this clonotype: One end of the junction fails to match germline, which may point to a read error. The chain combines TRBV20-1 with TRBJ2-3, with D perhaps being TRBD1 or TRBD2 (5 bases each). CDR1 and CDR2 (germline): DFQATT, SNEGSKA (reference sequence). This CDR3 has 17 amino acids. The CDR3 sequence: CSASSLQRVASTGTQYF. The DNA for the CDR3 is TGCAGTGCTAGCAGCCTACAGAGGGTCGCTAGCACAGGTACGCAGTATTTT.

This clonotype was observed many times. The genes are TRBV6-2 or TRBV6-3 and TRBJ2-1; 10 bases match TRBD2. CDR3 length: 16 amino acids. The germline gives CDR1 MNHEY, CDR2 SVGEGT. V gave up 0 bases and J gave up 4 bases; unmatched junction bases: 3. CDR3 bases: TGTGCCAGCAGTTACTCGAAACTAGCGGGGTACAATGAGCAGTTCTTC. Translation: CASSYSKLAGYNEQFF.

This clonotype was counted between two and nine times. The rearrangement links TRBV4-1 to TRBJ1-4; D gene uncertain. The germline gives CDR1 MGHRA, CDR2 YSYEKL. V lost 3 bases, J lost 8 bases, and 10 bases lay in between. The CDR3 is made up of 13 amino acids. CDR3 sequence (DNA): TGCGCCAGCAGCCATTCGGACGGAGAAAAACTGTTTTTT. Its protein is CASSHSDGEKLFF.

The rearrangement links TRBV27 to TRBJ1-5, with D hard to call. The CDR3 spans 12 residues. Per germline, CDR1 MNHEY and CDR2 SMNVEV (reference sequence). The germline V and J ends were trimmed by 4 bases and 9 bases, with 10 bases remaining between them. The CDR3 nucleotides are TGTGCCAGCAGTTCCCCGGGTGGGCCCCAGCATTTT. Amino acid sequence: CASSSPGGPQHF.

This chain joins TRBV29-1 and TRBJ2-1; the match to TRBD2 covers 10 bases. The ends lost 3 bases at V and 8 bases at J; junction bases unmatched: 10. The germline CDR1 and CDR2 sequences are SQVTM and ANQGSEA. CDR3 length: 15 residues. DNA for the CDR3: TGCAGCGTTGACAACCGGGCTAGCGGGAGCTATGAGCAGTTCTTC. Translated, it gives CSVDNRASGSYEQFF.

This clonotype has just a few counts. V gene TRBV27 combines with J gene TRBJ2-6, with D possibly matching TRBD2 (6 bases). The CDR3 runs to 15 residues. With 5 bases removed from V and 0 bases from J, the gap between germline ends came to 8 bases. CDR1 and CDR2 from the germline V gene are MNHEY and SMNVEV (reference sequence). The DNA of the CDR3 is TGTGCCAGCAGTCCGGGACTCTCTGGGGCCAACGTCCTGACTTTC. Protein product: CASSPGLSGANVLTF. Looking up the rest from reference TRBV27 and TRBJ2-6 gives the full variable domain: EAQVTQNPRYLITVTGKKLTVTCSQNMNHEYMSWYRQDPGLGLRQIYYSMNVEVTDKGDVPEGYKVSRKEKRNFPLILESPSPNQTSLYFCASSPGLSGANVLTFGAGSRLTVL.